Below, one T cell receptor (beta chain) is given with its context. Its antigen is not identified. It was from alopecia areata patients that lesional scalp punch biopsies and peripheral blood were collected. The CDR3 is 13 residues long. With 9 bases removed from V and 3 bases from J, the gap between germline ends came to 14 bases. Germline CDR1 reads SGHNT; CDR2 reads YENEEA. Extracted RNA was reverse transcribed, and the resulting cDNA served as sequencing template. Profiled with immunoSEQ multiplex PCR; TCRdb holds only in-frame clones, not every one. The sample lists about 120,000 clones, approximately 38% occurring once. This entry belongs to a study of CD8+ T cells in alopecia areata. Background on the study: Tofacitinib administration to treated patients was oral, at 5 to 10 mg twice daily.

Study-level points and caveats: When scalp samples are sequenced, resident alphabeta T cells of normal skin are also captured.

The sequence was collected from a human donor with alopecia areata. The chain joins TRBV11-3 to TRBJ1-1; D unclear. The specimen sequenced was CD4+ T cells sorted from blood. As DNA, the CDR3 is TGTGCCAGTTGCAGGTCGCGGGACACTGAAGCTTTCTTT. Translating gives CASCRSRDTEAFF.